This T cell receptor beta chain was profiled in a study of cytomegalovirus exposure and HLA in healthy donors. Findings and limits, study-wide: In a later analysis, the majority of CMV-associated beta chains seemingly showed HLA restriction. High sensitivity and specificity were reportedly achieved when the classifier diagnosed cytomegalovirus status. As confirmed in vitro, a few CMV-associated chains were specific for CMV antigens.

As to this clone: What it recognizes is unknown.

Primers for the PCR totalled 60 Vbeta and 13 Jbeta. Generated by immunoSEQ multiplex PCR, the TCRdb table keeps only in-frame clones and is missing some. The sample yields about 100,000 clones, roughly 84% seen once. This clonotype was obtained from a woman under 30 in good health and CMV-seronegative. The source material was PBMCs.

In DNA form, the CDR3 reads TGTGCCAGTAAGGGGAGCCTCTATCTAGCGGGAGACACAGATACGCAGTATTTT. Its protein product is CASKGSLYLAGDTDTQYF. The rearrangement joins TRBV19 to TRBJ2-3, with TRBD2 matching 10 bases. J gave up 2 bases and V 7 bases, and 15 bases lay outside the gene matches. CDR3 length: 18 amino acids. Germline CDR1 LNHDA, CDR2 SQIVND (reference sequence).